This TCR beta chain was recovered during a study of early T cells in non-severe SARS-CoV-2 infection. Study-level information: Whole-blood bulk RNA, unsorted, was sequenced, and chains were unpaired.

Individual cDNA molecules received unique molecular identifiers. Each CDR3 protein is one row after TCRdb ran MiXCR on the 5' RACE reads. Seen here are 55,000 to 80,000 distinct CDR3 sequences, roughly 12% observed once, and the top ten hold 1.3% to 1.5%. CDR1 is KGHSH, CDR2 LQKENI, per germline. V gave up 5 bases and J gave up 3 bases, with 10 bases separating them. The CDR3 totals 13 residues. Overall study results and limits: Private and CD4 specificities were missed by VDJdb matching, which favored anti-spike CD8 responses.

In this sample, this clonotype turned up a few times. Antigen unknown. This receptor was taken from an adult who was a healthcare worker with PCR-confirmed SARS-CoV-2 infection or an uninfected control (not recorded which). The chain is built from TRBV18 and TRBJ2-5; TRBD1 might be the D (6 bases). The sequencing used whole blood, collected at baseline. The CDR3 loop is CASSSGQKETQYF. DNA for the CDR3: TGTGCCAGCTCATCCGGACAGAAAGAGACCCAGTACTTC.